This T cell receptor beta chain came from a study of cytomegalovirus exposure and HLA in healthy donors. Comment on this clone: The target antigen is unknown. Other DNA sequences in the same sample also yield this CDR3.

Per the germline V gene, CDR1 is SEHNR and CDR2 is FQNEAQ (reference sequence). The CDR3 has 18 amino acids. Trimming took 5 bases from V and 5 from J; bases not matched to a gene: 20. Study-level findings and limits: The study recorded fewer than 200 TCR beta chains that were cytomegalovirus-associated. Specificity for CMV antigens was confirmed in vitro for a few of the CMV-associated chains.

The PCR used 60 Vbeta and 13 Jbeta primers. Authors' analysis steps: A later analysis tallied 80 million to 100 million unique TCR beta chains, 9.5 million to 14 million of them shared. The repertoire was sequenced with immunoSEQ multiplex PCR; TCRdb's copy has only in-frame clones and lacks some. V and J calls and clone size are given by that table; D and trimming were obtained from the DNA. The table records roughly 190,000 clones, roughly 77% of them present only once. Healthy donors of bone marrow made up the group. The chain employs TRBV7-9 and TRBJ2-5; 7 nucleotides align to TRBD2. The sequenced sample was PBMCs. This receptor was identified in a woman aged 50 to 60 in good health and CMV-seronegative. In DNA form, the CDR3 reads TGTGCCAGCAGCCCACCCCTACGGGGGGAGAACTTAGGGGAGACCCAGTACTTC. Translation gives CASSPPLRGENLGETQYF.